The rows below give T cell receptor beta chains drawn from one sample of a study of shared clonotypes between healthy human individuals. Here immunoSEQ multiplex PCR was the method, and the copy in TCRdb shows in-frame clones only, minus some. Here the sample spans millions of clones, less than 95% being singletons. The sample comprised naive CD8+ T cells sorted from blood. Source of these receptors: a man aged 18-30 years in good health. CDR3s include the opening cysteine and the closing phenylalanine or tryptophan. A D gene is named only where the DNA matches it firmly. Clone sizes are given selectively: once, few, many, or a class where the clone is expanded.

J	V	D	size	DNA	CDR3
TRBJ1-4	TRBV28	TRBD1	-	TGTGCCAGCGCCTCGGACAGGGCTGAAAAACTGTTTTTT	CASASDRAEKLFF
TRBJ1-2	TRBV5-6	-	-	TGTGCCAGCAGCGCCGACAGAAACTATGGCTACACCTTC	CASSADRNYGYTF
TRBJ1-1	TRBV19	-	few	TGTGCCAGTAGTATAATTTCCTCCAACACTGAAGCTTTCTTT	CASSIISSNTEAFF
TRBJ2-7	TRBV6-1	-	-	TGTGCCAGCAGTGAATGGGGCTTCTCCTACGAGCAGTACTTC	CASSEWGFSYEQYF
TRBJ2-7	TRBV2	TRBD2	-	TGTGCCAGCAGTGAAGCGCTTTTCGGACTAGCGCACGAGCAGTACTTC	CASSEALFGLAHEQYF
TRBJ2-5	TRBV7-9	TRBD2	-	TGTGCCAGCGGAGCGGGAGAAGAGACCCAGTACTTC	CASGAGEETQYF
TRBJ1-1	TRBV28	TRBD1	-	TGTGCCAGCAGTTTCCTCAGGACAGGGAGTAACACTGAAGCTTTCTTT	CASSFLRTGSNTEAFF
TRBJ1-1	TRBV5-1	-	once	TGCGCCAGCAGCTTCGGGGGTAGGGCTGAAGCTTTCTTT	CASSFGGRAEAFF
TRBJ1-1	TRBV5-8	-	-	TGTGCCAGCAGCTTGTGGAAACGGGGCTTTTCCTCGAACACTGAAGCTTTCTTT	CASSLWKRGFSSNTEAFF
TRBJ2-1	TRBV9	-	-	TGTGCCAGCAGCGTAGGTCAGGGGGGGTACAATGAGCAGTTCTTC	CASSVGQGGYNEQFF
TRBJ2-1	TRBV5-6	TRBD2	-	TGTGCCAGCAGCTCCACTAGCGGGGGAAATGAGCAGTTCTTC	CASSSTSGGNEQFF
TRBJ2-5	TRBV4-1	TRBD2	-	TGCGCCAGCAGCGGACTAGCGAAGTGGGAGACCCAGTACTTC	CASSGLAKWETQYF
TRBJ2-7	TRBV27	TRBD1	-	TGTGCCAGCAGTTCGAGGACAGGGAGCTACGAGCAGTACTTC	CASSSRTGSYEQYF
TRBJ1-5	TRBV6-5	-	few	TGTGCCAGCACCGCGGGGGGAGGGCAGCCCCAGCATTTT	CASTAGGGQPQHF
TRBJ1-1	TRBV7-2	-	-	TGTGCCAGCAGCTGGGGGATAAGAGTATACACTGAAGCTTTCTTT	CASSWGIRVYTEAFF
TRBJ2-1	TRBV6-1	TRBD2	-	TGTGCCAGCAGTGAAACGGGGAGGGGTGTAAATGAGCAGTTCTTC	CASSETGRGVNEQFF
TRBJ2-1	TRBV29-1	TRBD1	-	TGCAGCGTTGGACCACAGGGGTCCGACAATGAGCAGTTCTTC	CSVGPQGSDNEQFF
TRBJ1-5	TRBV18	-	-	TGTGCCAGCTCACCACGTGGGAAGGTACGACCCCAGCATTTT	CASSPRGKVRPQHF
TRBJ2-7	TRBV29-1	-	-	TGCAGCGTTGCAGAGGCGTCGAGCTCCTACGAGCAGTACTTC	CSVAEASSSYEQYF
TRBJ2-7	TRBV6-1	-	-	TGTGCCAGCACTCACCCAGGGACCACCTACGAGCAGTACTTC	CASTHPGTTYEQYF
TRBJ2-7	TRBV7-9	-	-	TGTGCCAGCAGCTTTGCGGACGAGCAGTACTTC	CASSFADEQYF
TRBJ1-3	TRBV2	-	-	TGTGCCAGCGTTGGGGGGGTTTCTGGAAACACCATATATTTT	CASVGGVSGNTIYF
TRBJ1-1	TRBV28	-	-	TGTGCCAGCAGGAACCCCGGGACCGAGGAGGGGAGCACTGAAGCTTTCTTT	CASRNPGTEEGSTEAFF
TRBJ2-3	TRBV4-2	-	-	TGTGCCAGCAGCCAAGAGGCAGCGGGTTACACAGATACGCAGTATTTT	CASSQEAAGYTDTQYF
TRBJ2-7	TRBV6-6	-	once	TGTGCCAGCACCGACGGAGCCTACGAGCAGTACTTC	CASTDGAYEQYF
TRBJ2-1	TRBV13	-	-	TGTGCCAGCAGCTTAGGTCGGGGGAGCGAGCAGTTCTTC	CASSLGRGSEQFF
TRBJ2-5	TRBV20-1	-	-	TGCAGTGCCACGCCCCAAGAGACCCAGTACTTC	CSATPQETQYF
TRBJ2-7	TRBV27	TRBD1	-	TGTGCCAGCAGCCACCCGGACAGGGTTCCCTACGAGCAGTACTTC	CASSHPDRVPYEQYF
TRBJ2-5	TRBV11-2	-	-	TGTGCCAGCAGCCCTAGCCTAGAGACCCAGTACTTC	CASSPSLETQYF
TRBJ1-2	TRBV15	TRBD1	-	TGTGCCACCAGCAGGGGCGTCGGTCCGGACAGGGTGAATGGCCACACCTTC	CATSRGVGPDRVNGHTF
TRBJ2-7	TRBV5-5	-	-	TGTGCCAGCAGTTCCGAGACCTACGACGCGAACGAGCAGTACTTC	CASSSETYDANEQYF
TRBJ2-1	TRBV19	-	-	TGTGCCAGTAGTAAGACAGGGACTAATGAGCAGTTCTTC	CASSKTGTNEQFF
TRBJ1-1	TRBV19	-	-	TGTGCCAGTAGTATGTGGAGATCGAACACTGAAGCTTTCTTT	CASSMWRSNTEAFF
TRBJ2-2	TRBV29-1	-	-	TGCAGCGTTGTGAGGACTGTGACCGGGGAGCTGTTTTTT	CSVVRTVTGELFF
TRBJ1-1	TRBV2	-	-	TGTGCCAGCACGGCCCTGAACACTGAAGCTTTCTTT	CASTALNTEAFF
TRBJ2-7	TRBV9	-	-	TGTGCCAGCAGCGTCGTCCTCGGGTCCGAGCAGTACTTC	CASSVVLGSEQYF
TRBJ1-2	TRBV6-5	TRBD1	-	TGTGCCAGCAGCGACAGGGGGCTAGACTATGGCTACACCTTC	CASSDRGLDYGYTF
TRBJ2-7	TRBV2	-	-	TGTGCCAGCACAGTCCGGACAGTTCTCTACGAGCAGTACTTC	CASTVRTVLYEQYF
TRBJ2-7	TRBV15	-	-	TGTGCCACCAGCAGAGCCAACAATCCCTACGAGCAGTACTTC	CATSRANNPYEQYF
TRBJ1-2	TRBV6-4	TRBD1	-	TGTGCCAGCAGTGACTCCTCCGGGACAGTGGATGGCTACACCTTC	CASSDSSGTVDGYTF
TRBJ2-5	TRBV2	-	-	TGTGCCAGCAGGGAGTACCAAGAGACCCAGTACTTC	CASREYQETQYF
TRBJ2-7	TRBV5-6	-	-	TGTGCCAGCAGCTTGGCCGAGTCCTACGAGCAGTACTTC	CASSLAESYEQYF
TRBJ1-6	TRBV7-9	-	-	TGTGCCAGCAGCTGGTCGGGTACTCTCCACTTT	CASSWSGTLHF
TRBJ2-7	TRBV4-1	-	-	TGCGCCAGCAGCCAAGAGGACTTATCCTACGAGCAGTACTTC	CASSQEDLSYEQYF
TRBJ2-5	TRBV5-1	-	-	TGCGCCAGCAGCTTGGTGAGCGCGGGCCAAGAGACCCAGTACTTC	CASSLVSAGQETQYF
TRBJ1-2	TRBV2	-	-	TGTGCCAGCCCCGGCGGGCGGACTAACTATGGCTACACCTTC	CASPGGRTNYGYTF
TRBJ2-5	TRBV13	-	few	TGTGCCAGCAGCGTCCAAGAGACCCAGTACTTC	CASSVQETQYF
TRBJ1-5	TRBV7-9	-	-	TGTGCCAGCAGCCAGGGAACAGATAATCAGCCCCAGCATTTT	CASSQGTDNQPQHF
TRBJ2-2	TRBV15	-	-	TGTGCCACCAGCTGGAGTACAGAGGGCACCGGGGAGCTGTTTTTT	CATSWSTEGTGELFF
TRBJ1-5	TRBV4-1	-	-	TGCGCCAGCAGCCAAGATGAACAAGGACAGAGCAATCAGCCCCAGCATTTT	CASSQDEQGQSNQPQHF
TRBJ1-1	TRBV9	-	-	TGTGCCAGCAGCGCCGGAGAAAGGGCTTTAGACACTGAAGCTTTCTTT	CASSAGERALDTEAFF